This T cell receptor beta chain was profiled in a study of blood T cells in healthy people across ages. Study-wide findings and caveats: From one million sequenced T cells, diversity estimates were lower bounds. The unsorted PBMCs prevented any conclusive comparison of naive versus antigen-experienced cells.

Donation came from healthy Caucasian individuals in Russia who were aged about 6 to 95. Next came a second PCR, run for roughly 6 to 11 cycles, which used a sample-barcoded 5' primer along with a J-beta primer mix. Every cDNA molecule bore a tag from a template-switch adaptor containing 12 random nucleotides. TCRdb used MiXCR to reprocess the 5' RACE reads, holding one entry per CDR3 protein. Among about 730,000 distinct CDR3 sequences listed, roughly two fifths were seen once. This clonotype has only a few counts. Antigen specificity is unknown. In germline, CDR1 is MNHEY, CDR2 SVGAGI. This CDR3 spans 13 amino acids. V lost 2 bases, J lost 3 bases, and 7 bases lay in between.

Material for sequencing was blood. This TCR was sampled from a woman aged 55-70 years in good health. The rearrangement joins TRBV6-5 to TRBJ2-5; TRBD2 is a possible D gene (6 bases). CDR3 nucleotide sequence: TGTGCCAGCAGTTACGGAGGGAAAGAGACCCAGTACTTC. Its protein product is CASSYGGKETQYF.